The 11 T cell receptor beta chains listed next were all sequenced from one sample in a study of blood T cell repertoires in COVID-19. Libraries were prepared by immunoSEQ multiplex PCR; TCRdb keeps only in-frame clonotypes and omits some of them. Counted here are about 250,000 clones, around 86% occurring once; the ten biggest clones make up around 1.5%. Sequencing used peripheral blood. The receptors originated from a woman in her sixties or seventies who had recovered from COVID-19.

The rearrangement joins TRBV14 to TRBJ2-3, with D maybe TRBD2 (5 bases). Trimming stripped 1 base from V and 3 bases from J, with 8 bases between. This CDR3 has 14 residues. Looked up from germline, CDR1 is SGHDN and CDR2 is FVKESK. In DNA form, the CDR3 reads TGTGCCAGCAGCCAAGGGACTTTAACAGATACGCAGTATTTT. As protein: CASSQGTLTDTQYF.

J is TRBJ2-1 and V is TRBV6-4; a possible D gene is TRBD2 (5 bases). The ends were cut back, 4 bases at V and 2 bases at J, with 12 bases in the middle. The CDR3 covers 15 residues. Germline V gives CDR1 MRHNA, CDR2 SNTAGT. The CDR3 sequence is CASSVGGNTYNEQFF. The CDR3 DNA reads as TGTGCCAGCAGTGTAGGAGGTAACACCTACAATGAGCAGTTCTTC.

The chain couples TRBV12-3 or TRBV12-4 to TRBJ1-2, with 10 bases fitting TRBD1. J lost 8 bases, V lost 7 bases, and 7 bases had no gene match. This CDR3 contains 13 residues. The CDR3 loop reads CASTADRGLGYTF. The CDR3 bases are TGTGCCAGCACCGCAGACAGGGGGCTAGGCTACACCTTC.

The genes are TRBV5-1 and TRBJ2-5, with TRBD1 identical over 7 bases. The trim removed 1 base at V and 5 bases at J, leaving 11 bases unmatched. Germline CDR1 SGHRS, CDR2 YFSETQ. This CDR3 spans 16 amino acids. The CDR3 nucleotides are TGCGCCAGCAGCTTGCCCGGACAGGCCTTGGCGGAGACCCAGTACTTC. Translation: CASSLPGQALAETQYF. Full variable domain (missing parts from reference TRBV5-1 and TRBJ2-5): KAGVTQTPRYLIKTRGQQVTLSCSPISGHRSVSWYQQTPGQGLQFLFEYFSETQRNKGNFPGRFSGRQFSNSRSEMNVSTLELGDSALYLCASSLPGQALAETQYFGPGTRLLVL.

V usage is TRBV7-9 and J usage is TRBJ2-2; TRBD2 agrees at 12 bases. The CDR3 is made up of 14 amino acids. The trim removed 6 bases at V and 5 bases at J, leaving 1 base unmatched. In germline, CDR1 is SEHNR, CDR2 FQNEAQ (reference sequence). The CDR3 DNA is TGTGCCAGCAGAACTAGCGGGGGGACCGGGGAGCTGTTTTTT. Translation gives CASRTSGGTGELFF.

V and J are TRBV5-1 and TRBJ2-3, with 7 nucleotides matching TRBD2. Germline V CDR1 and CDR2: SGHRS, YFSETQ. The CDR3 extends over 16 amino acids. Trimming cost V 0 bases and J 0 bases; bases outside gene matches: 4. The CDR3 loop reads CASSLETSPSTDTQYF. The CDR3 nucleotides are TGCGCCAGCAGCTTGGAGACTAGCCCTAGCACAGATACGCAGTATTTT.

The chain links TRBV14 to TRBJ1-2; perhaps TRBD1 as D (6 bases). V gave up 4 bases and J gave up 2 bases, with 14 bases separating them. Germline CDR1 SGHDN, CDR2 FVKESK. The CDR3 totals 15 residues. The CDR3 protein is CASSRYRDLNYGYTF. The CDR3 nucleotides read TGTGCCAGCAGCCGTTACAGGGACCTAAACTATGGCTACACCTTC. The whole variable domain, remainder taken from reference TRBV14 and TRBJ1-2, is EAGVTQFPSHSVIEKGQTVTLRCDPISGHDNLYWYRRVMGKEIKFLLHFVKESKQDESGMPNNRFLAERTGGTYSTLKVQPAELEDSGVYFCASSRYRDLNYGYTFGSGTRLTVV.

V is TRBV5-4 and J is TRBJ2-7; D not resolved. The CDR3 length is 15 residues. Germline V gene lookup returns CDR1 SGHNT and CDR2 YYREEE (reference sequence). V shed 0 bases and J shed 2 bases, with 12 bases lying between them. CDR3 bases: TGTGCCAGCAGCTTGGATGTCAGCCTAGCCTACGAGCAGTACTTC. Protein: CASSLDVSLAYEQYF.

This clone showed up just once. V usage is TRBV21-1 and J usage is TRBJ2-7; TRBD2 reflects the table's D call only, with no check against the DNA. TRBV21-1 is a pseudogene. There are 16 residues in the CDR3. The CDR3: CASSKRVELTFYEQYF. The CDR3 nucleotides are TGTGCCAGCAGCAAACGGGTGGAACTGACTTTCTACGAGCAGTACTTC.

The CDR3 is CASSLRDRETSPLHF. CDR3 sequence (DNA): TGTGCCAGCTCACTCCGGGACAGGGAAACTTCACCCCTCCACTTT. The chain employs TRBV18 and TRBJ1-6; 9 bases fit TRBD1. The CDR3 is made up of 15 amino acids. The germline V gene has CDR1 KGHSH and CDR2 LQKENI. Trimming removed 4 bases from V and 9 bases from J; junction bases left unmatched: 7.

The genes are TRBV7-9 and TRBJ2-5; tentative D call: TRBD1 (5 bases). The CDR3 runs 14 residues. Trimming took off 3 bases at V and 1 base at J, with 9 bases between the two ends. Germline assignment: CDR1 SEHNR and CDR2 FQNEAQ (reference sequence). CDR3 protein: CASSLDTLQETQYF. CDR3 nucleotide sequence: TGTGCCAGCAGCTTGGACACGCTCCAAGAGACCCAGTACTTC.